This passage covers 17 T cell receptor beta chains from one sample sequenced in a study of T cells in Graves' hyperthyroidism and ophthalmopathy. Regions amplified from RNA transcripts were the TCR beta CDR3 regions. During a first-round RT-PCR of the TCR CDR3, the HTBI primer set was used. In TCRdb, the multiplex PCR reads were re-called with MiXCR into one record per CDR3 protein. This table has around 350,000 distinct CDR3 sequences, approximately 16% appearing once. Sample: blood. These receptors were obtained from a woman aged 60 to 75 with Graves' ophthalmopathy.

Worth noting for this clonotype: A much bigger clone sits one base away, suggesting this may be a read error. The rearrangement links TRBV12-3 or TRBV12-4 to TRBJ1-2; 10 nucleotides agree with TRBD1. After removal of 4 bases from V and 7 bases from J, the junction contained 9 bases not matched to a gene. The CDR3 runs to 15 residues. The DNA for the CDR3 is TGTGCCAGCAGTTCCCGAGGACAGGGGGTCTGTGGCTACACCTTC. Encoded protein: CASSSRGQGVCGYTF.

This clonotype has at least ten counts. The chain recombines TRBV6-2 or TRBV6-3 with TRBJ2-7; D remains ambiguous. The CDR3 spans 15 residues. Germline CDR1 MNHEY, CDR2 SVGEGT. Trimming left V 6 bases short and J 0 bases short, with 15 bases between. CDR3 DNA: TGTGCCAGCAGGATAACGAGGCCCCCCTCCTACGAGCAGTACTTC. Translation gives CASRITRPPSYEQYF.

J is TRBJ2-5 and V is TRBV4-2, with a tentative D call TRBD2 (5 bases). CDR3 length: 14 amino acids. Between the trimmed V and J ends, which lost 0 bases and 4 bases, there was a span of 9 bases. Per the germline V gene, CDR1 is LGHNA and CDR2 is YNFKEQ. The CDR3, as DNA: TGTGCCAGCAGCCAAGATGGACGGGGAGAGACCCAGTACTTC. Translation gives CASSQDGRGETQYF.

In DNA, the CDR3 is TGTGCCAGCAGTTCAGGCGGGAGGGCCGTTGAGCAGTTCTTC. This translates into CASSSGGRAVEQFF. The chain is built from TRBV27 and TRBJ2-1, with 9 nucleotides matching TRBD2. The length of the CDR3 is 14 residues. Germline CDR1 MNHEY, CDR2 SMNVEV (reference sequence). The V gene end was trimmed by 4 bases and the J gene end by 9 bases; junction bases not matched to a gene: 7.

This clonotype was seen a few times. The CDR3 region has the DNA TGTGCCAGCAGCCACGGACCCGGGACTAGCGACGAGCAGTACTTC. It yields the protein CASSHGPGTSDEQYF. The rearrangement uses TRBV3-1 and TRBJ2-7, with 10 bases aligning to TRBD2. Germline CDR1 is LGHDT and CDR2 is YNNKEL (reference sequence). The CDR3 is 15 residues long. Trimming removed 3 bases from V and 5 bases from J; junction bases left unmatched: 7.

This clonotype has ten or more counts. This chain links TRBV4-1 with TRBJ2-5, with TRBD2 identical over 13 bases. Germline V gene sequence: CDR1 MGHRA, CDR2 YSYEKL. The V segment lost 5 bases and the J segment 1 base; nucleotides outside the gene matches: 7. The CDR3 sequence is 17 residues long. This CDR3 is CASSSFGTSGTQETQYF. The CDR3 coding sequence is TGCGCCAGCAGCTCCTTTGGGACTAGCGGGACCCAAGAGACCCAGTACTTC.

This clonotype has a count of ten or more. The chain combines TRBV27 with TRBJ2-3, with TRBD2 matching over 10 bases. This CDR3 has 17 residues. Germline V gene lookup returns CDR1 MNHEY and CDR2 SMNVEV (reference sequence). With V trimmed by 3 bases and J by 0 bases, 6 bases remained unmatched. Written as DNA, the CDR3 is TGTGCCAGCAGTTTCCTCGGACTAGCGGCTAGCACAGATACGCAGTATTTT. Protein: CASSFLGLAASTDTQYF.

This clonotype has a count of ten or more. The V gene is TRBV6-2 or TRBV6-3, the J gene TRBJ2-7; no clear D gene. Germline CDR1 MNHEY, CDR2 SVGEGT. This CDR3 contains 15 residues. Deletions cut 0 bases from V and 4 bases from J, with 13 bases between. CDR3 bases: TGTGCCAGCAGTTACTCTACAAATCACCTGTACGAGCAGTACTTC. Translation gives CASSYSTNHLYEQYF.

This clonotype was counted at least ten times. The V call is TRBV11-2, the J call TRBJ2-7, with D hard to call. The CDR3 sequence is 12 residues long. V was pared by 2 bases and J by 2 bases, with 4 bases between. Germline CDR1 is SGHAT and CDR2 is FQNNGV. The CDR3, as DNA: TGTGCCAGCAGCTTAAGCACCTACGAGCAGTACTTC. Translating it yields CASSLSTYEQYF.

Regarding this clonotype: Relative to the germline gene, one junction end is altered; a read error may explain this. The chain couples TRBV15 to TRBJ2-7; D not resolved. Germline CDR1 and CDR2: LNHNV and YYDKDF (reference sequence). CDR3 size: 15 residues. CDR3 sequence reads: CAASRAGSASLEQYF. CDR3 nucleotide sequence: TGTGCCGCCAGCAGAGCCGGTAGTGCCAGCCTCGAGCAGTACTTC.

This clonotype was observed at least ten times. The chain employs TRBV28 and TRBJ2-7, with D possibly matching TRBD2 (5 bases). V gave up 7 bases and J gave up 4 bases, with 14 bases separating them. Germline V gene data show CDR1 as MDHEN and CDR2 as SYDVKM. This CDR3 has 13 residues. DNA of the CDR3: TGTGCCAGCAATGGAGGTTCACAGTACGAGCAGTACTTC. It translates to CASNGGSQYEQYF.

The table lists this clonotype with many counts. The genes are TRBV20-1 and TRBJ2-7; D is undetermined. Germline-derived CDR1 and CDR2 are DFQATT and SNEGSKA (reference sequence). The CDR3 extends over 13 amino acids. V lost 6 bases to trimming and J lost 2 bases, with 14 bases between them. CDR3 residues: CSARRVTTYEQYF. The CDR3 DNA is TGCAGTGCACGCCGAGTCACAACCTACGAGCAGTACTTC.

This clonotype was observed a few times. The CDR3 nucleotides read TGTGCCAGCAGTTTGACTAGGAAAGAGACCCAGTACTTC. It translates to CASSLTRKETQYF. The V and J genes are TRBV12-3 or TRBV12-4 and TRBJ2-5; the D gene is possibly TRBD2 (6 bases). CDR3 length equals 13 residues. V was clipped by 3 bases and J by 3 bases, with 8 bases between them.

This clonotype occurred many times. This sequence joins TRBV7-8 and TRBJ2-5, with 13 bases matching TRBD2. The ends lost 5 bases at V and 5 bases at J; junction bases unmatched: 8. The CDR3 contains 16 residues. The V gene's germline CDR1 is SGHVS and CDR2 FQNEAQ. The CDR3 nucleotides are TGTGCCAGCAGCCAACTAGCGGGAGGGCCCGGGGAGACCCAGTACTTC. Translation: CASSQLAGGPGETQYF.

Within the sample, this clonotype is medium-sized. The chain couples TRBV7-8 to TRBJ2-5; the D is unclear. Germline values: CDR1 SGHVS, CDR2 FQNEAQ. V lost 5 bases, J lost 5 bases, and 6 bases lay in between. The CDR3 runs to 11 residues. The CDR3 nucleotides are TGTGCCAGCAGCCAAAGGGAGACCCAGTACTTC. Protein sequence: CASSQRETQYF.

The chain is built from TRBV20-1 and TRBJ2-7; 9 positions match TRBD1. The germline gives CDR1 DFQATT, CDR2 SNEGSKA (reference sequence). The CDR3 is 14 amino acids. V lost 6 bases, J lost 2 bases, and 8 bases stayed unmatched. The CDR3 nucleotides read TGCAGTGCAGAACCGGGACAGGGAACCTACGAGCAGTACTTC. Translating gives CSAEPGQGTYEQYF.

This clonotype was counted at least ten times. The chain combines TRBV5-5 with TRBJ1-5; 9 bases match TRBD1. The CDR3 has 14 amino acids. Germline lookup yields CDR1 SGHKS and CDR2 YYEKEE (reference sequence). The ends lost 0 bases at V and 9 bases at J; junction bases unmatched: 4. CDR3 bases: TGTGCCAGCAGCTTGGGGACAGGGGTCGGGCCCCAGCATTTT. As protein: CASSLGTGVGPQHF.